This TCR beta chain stems from a study of T cell repertoires in cytomegalovirus infection. Each CDR3 protein gets one entry after TCRdb re-called the reads with MiXCR. This table has around 500,000 distinct CDR3 sequences, roughly 42% appearing once. Germline V gene sequence: CDR1 MGHRA, CDR2 YSYEKL. The V end was cut by 1 base, the J end by 3 bases, with 13 bases between. The CDR3 extends over 15 amino acids. With regard to this clonotype: Its cognate antigen is unknown.

Sequencing was performed on cultured PBMCs, taken from culture after CMV antigen stimulation. The chain is built from TRBV4-1 and TRBJ2-7, with D maybe TRBD2 (6 bases). The sequence derives from a human donor in good health (CMV status not recorded). Some clones in this sample may be carry-over from other donors' samples. The CDR3 DNA reads TGCGCCAGCAGCCAAGTCACTAGCATTAGCTACGAGCAGTACTTC. Its translation is CASSQVTSISYEQYF.